Described below is a single T cell receptor (beta chain) sequence and its context. Its antigen remains unidentified. The data belong to a study of response to subunit inactivated influenza vaccine. Findings of the study overall: Authors suggested seasonal influenza vaccinations each recruit few new T cells.

Each CDR3 protein is one row after TCRdb ran MiXCR on the RT-PCR reads. The sample records 400,000 to 650,000 distinct CDR3 sequences, 6.5% to 8% being singletons. From germline, CDR1 is MGHDK and CDR2 SYGVNS. CDR3 length: 15 amino acids. V shed 4 bases, J shed 7 bases, and the junction held 5 bases outside the gene matches. The chain uses TRBV25-1 and TRBJ1-6; 9 nucleotides align to TRBD1. Sequencing was performed on PBMCs from blood, taken less than 30 months after vaccination. The receptor was derived from a man between 45 and 75 years old who received an inactivated influenza vaccine. This CDR3 is CASSGWDRENSPLHF. CDR3 nucleotides: TGTGCCAGCAGTGGGTGGGACAGGGAGAATTCACCCCTCCACTTT.